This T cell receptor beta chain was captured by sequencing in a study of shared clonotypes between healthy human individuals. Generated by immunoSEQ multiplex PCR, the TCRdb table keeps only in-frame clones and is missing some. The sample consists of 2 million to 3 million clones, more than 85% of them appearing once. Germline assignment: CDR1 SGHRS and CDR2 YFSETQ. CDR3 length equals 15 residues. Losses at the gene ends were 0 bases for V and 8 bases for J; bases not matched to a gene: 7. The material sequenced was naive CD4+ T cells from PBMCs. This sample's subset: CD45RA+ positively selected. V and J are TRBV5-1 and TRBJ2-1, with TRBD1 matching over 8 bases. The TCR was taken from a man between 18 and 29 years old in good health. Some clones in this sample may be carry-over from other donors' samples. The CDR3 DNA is TGCGCCAGCAGCTTGGATGGACAGGGAGTCTATGAGCAGTTCTTC. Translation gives CASSLDGQGVYEQFF.